This T cell receptor beta chain was recovered during a study of control samples from healthy donors and cancer patients. The CDR3 extends over 15 amino acids. V was shortened by 2 bases and J by 0 bases, with 8 bases between the two germline ends. Germline V gives CDR1 MDHEN, CDR2 SYDVKM. Clones were sequenced by immunoSEQ multiplex PCR, and TCRdb holds only the in-frame ones, with some missing. The sample lists 130,000 or so clones, just under 90% seen once, with roughly 7.8% in the top ten. The receptor's source is a man aged 45-65 years with head and neck cancer. The sample taken for sequencing was PBMCs. The rearrangement uses TRBV28 and TRBJ1-3; D possibly corresponds to TRBD1 (5 bases). The CDR3 loop is CASSLTQGSGNTIYF. The DNA for the CDR3 is TGTGCCAGCAGTTTAACCCAGGGCTCTGGAAACACCATATATTTT.